The rows below give T cell receptor beta chains drawn from one sample of a study of PD-1 blockade in classical Hodgkin lymphoma. Sequencing was performed with immunoSEQ multiplex PCR; in TCRdb, only in-frame clones are kept and a portion is missing. The repertoire holds about 84,000 clones, with 89% as singletons. This specimen consisted of peripheral blood mononuclear cells (PBMCs), obtained at baseline. The receptor set was obtained from a human donor with classical Hodgkin lymphoma. Each CDR3 is given with its conserved first and last residue. Fields, in order: V gene, D gene, J gene, clone size, CDR3 protein, CDR3 DNA. A D gene is named only where the DNA matches it firmly. Only part of the rows carry a size: once, few, many, or a class if the clone is expanded.

V: TRBV6-1
D: -
J: TRBJ1-2
size: -
CDR3: CASSPGRVNYGYTF
DNA: TGTGCCAGCAGTCCGGGCAGGGTGAACTATGGCTACACCTTC

V: TRBV28
D: TRBD1
J: TRBJ1-5
size: -
CDR3: CASSPGTGNQPQHF
DNA: TGTGCCAGCAGTCCGGGGACAGGTAATCAGCCCCAGCATTTT

V: TRBV30
D: -
J: TRBJ1-4
size: -
CDR3: CAWKTAVKLFF
DNA: TGTGCCTGGAAAACCGCGGTGAAACTGTTTTTT

V: TRBV30
D: TRBD1
J: TRBJ2-2
size: -
CDR3: CAWSVKGLGQGAGELFF
DNA: TGTGCCTGGAGTGTAAAAGGTTTGGGACAGGGGGCCGGGGAGCTGTTTTTT

V: TRBV19
D: -
J: TRBJ1-2
size: -
CDR3: CASTRGALYTF
DNA: TGTGCCAGTACTAGGGGGGCACTCTACACCTTC

V: TRBV19
D: -
J: TRBJ2-5
size: -
CDR3: CASRDLQETQYF
DNA: TGTGCCAGTAGGGACCTCCAAGAGACCCAGTACTTC

V: TRBV6-6
D: TRBD1
J: TRBJ1-1
size: -
CDR3: CASSLTGGGLNTEAFF
DNA: TGTGCCAGCAGCTTGACAGGGGGCGGATTGAACACTGAAGCTTTCTTT

V: TRBV10-2
D: -
J: TRBJ1-5
size: once
CDR3: CASSGGVGQPQHF
DNA: TGCGCCAGCAGCGGAGGCGTAGGTCAGCCCCAGCATTTT

V: TRBV11-3
D: -
J: TRBJ2-3
size: -
CDR3: CASSSPPTDTQYF
DNA: TGTGCCAGCAGCTCCCCGCCCACGGATACGCAGTATTTT

V: TRBV14
D: -
J: TRBJ1-4
size: once
CDR3: CASSHTNEKLFF
DNA: TGTGCCAGCAGCCACACTAATGAAAAACTGTTTTTT

V: TRBV18
D: -
J: TRBJ1-5
size: -
CDR3: CASSPSQGVQPQHF
DNA: TGTGCCAGCTCACCGAGCCAGGGAGTACAGCCCCAGCATTTT

V: TRBV7-6
D: -
J: TRBJ2-5
size: -
CDR3: CASSLGPHKQETQYF
DNA: TGTGCCAGCAGCCTGGGACCGCACAAGCAAGAGACCCAGTACTTC

V: TRBV19
D: -
J: TRBJ1-5
size: -
CDR3: CASSIKGGDQPQHF
DNA: TGTGCCAGTAGTATAAAGGGTGGCGATCAGCCCCAGCATTTT

V: TRBV2
D: TRBD1
J: TRBJ1-2
size: -
CDR3: CASGQGNYGYTF
DNA: TGTGCCAGCGGACAGGGGAATTATGGCTACACCTTC

V: TRBV27
D: -
J: TRBJ1-4
size: few
CDR3: CASSPPTNEKLFF
DNA: TGTGCCAGCAGTCCCCCCACTAATGAAAAACTGTTTTTT

V: TRBV5-6
D: -
J: TRBJ2-7
size: -
CDR3: CASSTGDIYEQYF
DNA: TGTGCCAGCAGCACAGGAGACATCTACGAGCAGTACTTC

V: TRBV5-6
D: -
J: TRBJ2-5
size: -
CDR3: CASSGGLETQYF
DNA: TGTGCCAGCAGCGGAGGCCTAGAGACCCAGTACTTC

V: TRBV28
D: -
J: TRBJ2-7
size: once
CDR3: CASSLGGSYEQYF
DNA: TGTGCCAGCAGTTTAGGCGGTTCCTACGAGCAGTACTTC

V: TRBV2
D: -
J: TRBJ1-3
size: -
CDR3: CASSEAGWATISGNTIYF
DNA: TGTGCCAGCAGTGAAGCGGGCTGGGCTACTATCTCTGGAAACACCATATATTTT

V: TRBV30
D: TRBD1
J: TRBJ2-2
size: -
CDR3: CAWIRDRANTGELFF
DNA: TGTGCCTGGATCAGGGACAGGGCGAACACCGGGGAGCTGTTTTTT

V: TRBV19
D: -
J: TRBJ2-7
size: -
CDR3: CASSGGVPGSEQYF
DNA: TGTGCCAGTAGTGGCGGGGTTCCAGGGAGCGAGCAGTACTTC

V: TRBV4-3
D: TRBD1
J: TRBJ2-5
size: -
CDR3: CASSQDGQGGETQYF
DNA: TGCGCCAGCAGCCAAGATGGACAGGGCGGAGAGACCCAGTACTTC

V: TRBV7-2
D: -
J: TRBJ1-2
size: -
CDR3: CASSLVTASYGYTF
DNA: TGTGCCAGCAGCTTAGTGACAGCTAGCTATGGCTACACCTTC

V: TRBV6-4
D: TRBD2
J: TRBJ2-3
size: once
CDR3: CASRIRTSGRSPDTQYF
DNA: TGTGCCAGCAGAATTCGGACTAGCGGGAGATCTCCAGATACGCAGTATTTT

V: TRBV21-1
D: -
J: TRBJ2-7
size: -
CDR3: CASSILVIYEQYF
DNA: TGTGCCAGCAGCATACTAGTGATCTACGAGCAGTACTTC

V: TRBV4-2
D: -
J: TRBJ2-2
size: -
CDR3: CASSPDRGLGELFF
DNA: TGTGCCAGCAGCCCCGACCGAGGGTTAGGGGAGCTGTTTTTT

V: TRBV5-1
D: -
J: TRBJ1-1
size: once
CDR3: CASSLSPESGRGNTEAFF
DNA: TGCGCCAGCAGCTTGTCCCCCGAATCCGGCAGGGGAAATACTGAAGCTTTCTTT

V: TRBV6-5
D: -
J: TRBJ2-1
size: -
CDR3: CASSYSARDPLPFF
DNA: TGTGCCAGCAGTTACTCCGCCAGAGATCCCTTACCGTTCTTC

V: TRBV7-8
D: TRBD1
J: TRBJ1-1
size: -
CDR3: CASSLRDSRNTEAFF
DNA: TGTGCCAGCAGTTTGCGGGACAGCAGAAACACTGAAGCTTTCTTT

V: TRBV28
D: TRBD1
J: TRBJ1-4
size: -
CDR3: CASSTGGGKLFF
DNA: TGTGCCAGCAGTACAGGGGGTGGAAAACTGTTTTTT

V: TRBV6-5
D: TRBD2
J: TRBJ2-1
size: -
CDR3: CASTPSGSSYNEQFF
DNA: TGTGCCAGCACCCCTAGCGGGAGCTCCTACAATGAGCAGTTCTTC